This TCR beta chain was obtained from a study of cytomegalovirus exposure and HLA in healthy donors. About the research overall: HLA-typed donors contributed around 85 million unique TCRs, which were held in an early data release.

The length of the CDR3 is 15 residues. Looked up from germline, CDR1 is MNHEY and CDR2 is SVGAGI. The J segment lost 9 bases and the V segment lost 0 bases, leaving 8 bases of the junction unmatched. The PCR made use of 60 Vbeta and 13 Jbeta primers. The data were produced by immunoSEQ multiplex PCR, yet TCRdb's version contains in-frame clones alone and is incomplete. The sample consists of about 78,000 clones, roughly 80% of them appearing once. The receptor was derived from a male donor in good health and CMV-seronegative. Material for sequencing was PBMCs. The chain uses TRBV6-5 and TRBJ1-5; 7 nucleotides agree with TRBD1. The CDR3 nucleotides are TGTGCCAGCAGTTACTCGATACAGGGGCTGGGGCCCCAGCATTTT. Protein: CASSYSIQGLGPQHF.